The source of this TCR beta chain is a study of technical replicates of blood from a handful of donors. Some clones are missing from TCRdb's copy, which holds only in-frame ones; the method was immunoSEQ multiplex PCR. Counted here are tens of thousands of clones, over 90% occurring once; the ten biggest clones make up about 4.4%. From germline, CDR1 is SGHAT and CDR2 FQNNGV. The V and J ends lost 1 base and 12 bases, in that order; junction bases with no gene match: 0. This CDR3 region has 12 residues. The sample was PBMCs. This TCR derives from a human donor in good health. Some clones in this sample may be carry-over from other donors' samples. J is TRBJ2-1 and V is TRBV11-2; TRBD2 matches at 10 bases. The CDR3 sequence is CASSLGTSGQFF. DNA of the CDR3: TGTGCCAGCAGCTTAGGGACTAGCGGGCAGTTCTTC. Full variable domain (remainder filled in from reference TRBV11-2 and TRBJ2-1): EAGVAQSPRYKIIEKRQSVAFWCNPISGHATLYWYQQILGQGPKLLIQFQNNGVVDDSQLPKDRFSAERLKGVDSTLKIQPAKLEDSAVYLCASSLGTSGQFFGPGTRLTVL.